The source of this T cell receptor beta chain is a study of blood T cell repertoires in COVID-19. Study-level information: The recovered donors of Cohort 3 showed two negative PCRs, clearance, or symptom resolution.

CDR3 length equals 16 residues. V was pared by 2 bases and J by 5 bases, with 9 bases of the junction left unmatched. Germline lookup yields CDR1 SGHAT and CDR2 FQNNGV. Original processing methods: Reference gene primer amplification in the assay estimated nucleated cell counts. TCRdb's table, derived via immunoSEQ multiplex PCR, lists solely in-frame clones and lacks some. V and J calls and clone size are as listed in that table; D and trimming were resolved from the DNA. The sample has fewer than 250,000 clones, roughly 91% seen once. Those enrolled, adults aged roughly 18 to 89 years, came from about 24 US areas.

The receptor comes from a man under 40 in a cohort exposed to, infected with or recovered from COVID-19 (not recorded which). Sequencing input: PBMCs or T cells enriched from blood (not recorded which). This rearrangement joins TRBV11-2 to TRBJ2-1; 7 bases are shared with TRBD2. Here the CDR3 reads CASSLWEGSLNNEQFF. CDR3 in DNA: TGTGCCAGCAGCTTATGGGAGGGGAGTCTCAACAATGAGCAGTTCTTC. Together with reference TRBV11-2 and TRBJ2-1, the CDR3 gives the full variable domain: EAGVAQSPRYKIIEKRQSVAFWCNPISGHATLYWYQQILGQGPKLLIQFQNNGVVDDSQLPKDRFSAERLKGVDSTLKIQPAKLEDSAVYLCASSLWEGSLNNEQFFGPGTRLTVL.